The clone carrying this T cell receptor beta chain came up many times. What it recognizes is unknown. The data are from a study of early T cells in non-severe SARS-CoV-2 infection. Looking at the study overall: Sequencing was performed on bulk RNA from unsorted whole blood, leaving chains unpaired. Study results and caveats: Matching with VDJdb favored anti-spike CD8 responses (missing private and CD4 specificities).

Germline-derived CDR1 and CDR2 are LNHDA and SQIVND (reference sequence). The CDR3 contains 14 residues. The V and J ends lost 6 bases and 5 bases, in that order; junction bases with no gene match: 10. Individually, cDNA molecules had unique molecular identifiers attached to them. MiXCR, run by TCRdb on the 5' RACE reads, gives a single entry per CDR3 protein. The sample shows 40,000 or so distinct CDR3 sequences, approximately 6% of them seen only once. This sequence originates from an adult who was a healthcare worker with PCR-confirmed SARS-CoV-2 infection or an uninfected control (not recorded which). The input for sequencing was whole blood, taken at baseline. The genes are TRBV19 and TRBJ2-7; 7 nucleotides agree with TRBD2. The CDR3 spells CASRSTSSFNEQYF. CDR3 DNA sequence: TGTGCCAGTAGATCGACTAGCAGTTTTAACGAGCAGTACTTC.